Included here is one T cell receptor (beta chain) sequence, with context. Vbeta (60) and Jbeta (13) primers were used in the PCR. Sequencing was performed with immunoSEQ multiplex PCR; in TCRdb, only in-frame clones are kept and a portion is missing. Of some 200,000 clones in the sample, roughly 91% were seen once. The sample originates from a study of cytomegalovirus exposure and HLA in healthy donors. V was cut by 5 bases and J by 8 bases, with 16 bases left in between. In germline, CDR1 is SGHAT, CDR2 FQNNGV. The CDR3 runs to 14 residues. The specimen was PBMCs. This TCR was sampled from a woman in her late teens or twenties in good health and CMV-seronegative. The rearrangement links TRBV11-2 to TRBJ2-4; no definite D call. The CDR3 nucleotides are TGTGCCAGCAGCGAACTCAACTACTCGGACATTCAGTACTTC. The encoded protein is CASSELNYSDIQYF.